The T cell receptor (beta chain) under discussion was sequenced for a study of T cells in tuberculosis. Adolescents were screened for latent TB by skin test and IGRA. Turning to this clone: No antigen is known for it.

Sequenced by immunoSEQ multiplex PCR; TCRdb stores in-frame clones only, minus some. The data hold 25,000 to 35,000 clones, with just over 90% observed a single time. Study observations and caveats: A GMM-specific repertoire classifier reached about 89% accuracy, AUROC 0.85 to 0.95.

This receptor was identified in a donor aged 10 to 29 with latent tuberculosis or without tuberculosis infection. The sample comprised PBMCs.

In DNA, the CDR3 is TGCGCCAGCAGCTTGGTCCCGGGTCTTGGGGAGACCCAGTACTTC. This codes for CASSLVPGLGETQYF. The chain carries TRBV5-1 and TRBJ2-5, with D unresolved. With 0 bases removed from V and 5 bases from J, the gap between germline ends came to 14 bases. Germline V lookup: CDR1 SGHRS, CDR2 YFSETQ. This CDR3 comprises 15 residues.